What follows is one TCR beta chain and its context. The sample belongs to a study of long-term antiretroviral therapy in people with HIV. The CDR3 sequence is 11 residues long. Trimming left V 2 bases short and J 7 bases short, with 5 bases between. Germline V gene sequence: CDR1 MNHEY, CDR2 SVGAGI. The authors ran the immunoSEQ assay, v3.0, at survey level. Sequenced by immunoSEQ multiplex PCR; TCRdb stores in-frame clones only, minus some. The data contain under 20,000 clones, around three quarters of them seen just once; the ten biggest clones take up around 10%. The chain couples TRBV6-5 to TRBJ1-2; D gene unclear. Specimen: unsorted PBMCs, collected 0.2 years after starting antiretroviral therapy. This receptor was obtained from a woman in her thirties or forties with HIV. CDR3 region: CASSYRGGYTF. CDR3 DNA: TGTGCCAGCAGTTACCGAGGTGGCTACACCTTC.